This TCR beta chain appears in the sequencing data of a study of a mutant IDH1 vaccine in newly diagnosed glioma (dated by TCRdb to about 2021). About the full investigation: Vaccination began 4-6 weeks after radiotherapy alone, or alongside temozolomide cycles in the chemotherapy-containing groups. Prior to enrollment, standard therapy consisting of radiotherapy alone, temozolomide alone, or radiochemotherapy with temozolomide had been administered to patients, with the combination being received by most patients. Six visits were used for peripheral blood collection: V03 (baseline), V05, V07, V10, V12 and V13. Of the approximately 29 treated patients, approximately 60% were male and around 38% were female, and a mean age of around 40 years was recorded. The week-35 safety follow-up took place at visit V12, and the week-47 end of study took place at visit V13. Longitudinal TCRB deep sequencing was done for about two dozen treated patients, wherever samples were available for exploratory analyses.

General conclusions and limits of the study: Selection of PBMC samples for TCRB deep sequencing was based on availability. Pseudoprogression seemed to be unrelated to changes in the top peripheral T cell clonotypes found by TCRB sequencing. Immune responses induced by the vaccine were seen in over 80% of patients across multiple MHC alleles. The authors noted that analyses of patient blood samples could not be reproduced because of sample limitations.

The library relied on the immunoSEQ multiplex PCR assay. Rearranged TCR beta chain sequences were amplified with the hsTCRB Kit following the manufacturer's protocol. TCRB libraries were sequenced on an Illumina MiSeq. Per the authors' processing: The proprietary platform of the kit vendor was used for demultiplexing, trimming and gene mapping. As stored in TCRdb, this immuneACCESS dataset retains in-frame rearrangements with V and J assigned. A fraction of the clones does not appear; measured against another copy, unresolved V genes explain less than half of the discrepancy, and the remainder lacks a known reason. V and J calls and clone size are given by that table; D and trimming were obtained from the DNA. The sample yields tens of thousands of clones; about 81% were counted once. Together, the top ten hold about 4% of the sample. The CDR3 covers 14 residues, taking in both the cysteine and the phenylalanine. The CDR3 DNA has 42 bases and is translated from base 1. V ends up 1 base short and J 7 bases short, with an unmatched junction base count of 4. The germline V gene (reference sequence) supplies CDR1 GTSNPN and CDR2 SVGIG.

The time point label here, explained by the study, means: week 47, end of study. Each vaccine dose was 300 ug of a 20-mer mutant IDH1 peptide in Montanide, given subcutaneously with topical imiquimod. Patients were given eight vaccinations, in weeks 1, 3, 5, 7, 11, 15, 19 and 23, which matched visits V03 through V10. Newly diagnosed WHO grade 3 or 4 IDH1-mutant astrocytomas showing loss of nuclear ATRX were present in the donors. The samples were drawn from NOA16, a multicentre, single-arm, open-label phase I trial in Germany that tested a mutant IDH1 peptide vaccine in humans for the first time. Genomic DNA for TCRB sequencing was isolated from EDTA blood with the DNeasy Blood and Tissue Kit. Worth noting for this clone: Its antigen target is currently unknown. The input lacks base qualities; no much larger clone sits a single base away.

The V and J segments used are TRBV30 and TRBJ1-1; a stretch of 12 junction bases matches TRBD1. Material: PBMCs, obtained from a glioma patient whose treatment included an IDH1 peptide vaccine. This TCR came from a middle-aged man with glioma. Some clones in this sample may be carry-over from other donors' samples. The sequenced DNA is TGTGCCTGGAGTGGGGACAGGGGGCGAGTTGAAGCTTTCTTT. Translated, this is CAWSGDRGRVEAFF.